One sample yielded the 7 T cell receptor beta chains listed below, sequenced in a study of OX40 agonist ivuxolimab in advanced cancers. Receptors were amplified or captured by the immunoSEQ multiplex PCR assay. Entries here come from immuneACCESS through TCRdb and include only in-frame sequences with V and J called. Some clones fail to appear in such tables; in the studies checked, an unresolved V gene covers under half of the shortfall, and the cause of the remainder is unknown. This sample is represented by tens of thousands of clones; roughly 89% of them were singletons. The top ten constitute more than 10% of the sample. The sample consisted of CD4+ or CD8+ T cells sorted from blood, taken in a trial of the OX40 agonist ivuxolimab. These receptors were obtained from an adult with an advanced solid tumor such as melanoma, head and neck, liver or kidney cancer.

The CDR3: CASSPPSSEVNTEAFF. CDR3 bases: TGTGCCAGCAGCCCACCGAGTTCGGAGGTGAACACTGAAGCTTTCTTT. The V gene is TRBV7-2, the J gene TRBJ1-1; D not resolved. Trimming removed 5 bases at V and 0 bases at J, with 16 bases between. This CDR3 contains 16 residues. Germline CDR1 and CDR2: SGHTA and FQGNSA.

This chain uses TRBV15 with TRBJ1-2, with 11 bases identical to TRBD1. The CDR3 extends over 15 amino acids. V was clipped by 7 bases and J by 8 bases; unmatched bases: 12. CDR1 LNHNV and CDR2 YYDKDF come from the germline V gene (reference sequence). The CDR3 nucleotides read TGTGCCACCACCAAGGGCCCGGGACAGGGGGTCGGCTACACCTTC. It yields the protein CATTKGPGQGVGYTF.

The chain has TRBV27 and TRBJ2-7; maybe TRBD1 (5 bases). This CDR3 has 12 amino acids. Germline-derived CDR1 and CDR2 are MNHEY and SMNVEV (reference sequence). Trimming stripped 6 bases from V and 6 bases from J, with 12 bases between. This chain's CDR3 is CASSRRQGEQYF. The CDR3 nucleotides read TGTGCCAGCAGCCGCCGGCAGGGCGAGCAGTACTTC.

The chain carries TRBV27 and TRBJ2-3; 8 nucleotides match TRBD2. The V gene's germline CDR1 is MNHEY and CDR2 SMNVEV (reference sequence). J lost 4 bases, V lost 4 bases, and 4 bases had no gene match. The length of the CDR3 is 14 residues. CDR3 region: CASSSGTSPDTQYF. CDR3 DNA sequence: TGTGCCAGCAGTTCCGGGACTAGTCCAGATACGCAGTATTTT.

The CDR3 DNA sequence: TGTGCCAGCAGCTACGGGACAGCGGGAAACACCATATATTTT. Protein product: CASSYGTAGNTIYF. The rearrangement uses TRBV7-8 and TRBJ1-3, with 7 bases matching TRBD1. V dropped 4 bases and J dropped 4; count of bases not matched to a gene: 4. Per the germline V gene, CDR1 is SGHVS and CDR2 is FQNEAQ. This CDR3 is built from 14 residues.

The CDR3 region is CASSPRTGGFTEAFF. In DNA, the CDR3 is TGCGCCAGCAGCCCGCGGACAGGGGGTTTCACTGAAGCTTTCTTT. The chain joins TRBV5-1 to TRBJ1-1, with 10 positions matching TRBD1. CDR3 length: 15 residues. Germline V gene data show CDR1 as SGHRS and CDR2 as YFSETQ. V lost 4 bases to trimming and J lost 4 bases; unmatched junction nucleotides: 7.

The chain joins TRBV11-2 to TRBJ2-7; perhaps TRBD1 as D (6 bases). This CDR3 region has 14 residues. With 5 bases removed from V and 7 bases from J, the gap between germline ends came to 18 bases. Germline CDR1 reads SGHAT; CDR2 reads FQNNGV. Written as DNA, the CDR3 is TGTGCCAGCAGCCTACAGGGACGGAGTCCTGAGCAGTACTTC. Translation gives CASSLQGRSPEQYF. Full variable domain (rest looked up from reference TRBV11-2 and TRBJ2-7): EAGVAQSPRYKIIEKRQSVAFWCNPISGHATLYWYQQILGQGPKLLIQFQNNGVVDDSQLPKDRFSAERLKGVDSTLKIQPAKLEDSAVYLCASSLQGRSPEQYFGPGTRLTVT.